A selection of T cell receptor beta chains follows, all from one sample in a study of blood T cell repertoires in COVID-19. This table comes from immunoSEQ multiplex PCR, and its TCRdb copy is limited to in-frame clones, with some not included. The sample lists about 59,000 clones, around 83% occurring once. Sequenced material: peripheral blood. Every receptor here comes from a woman aged 80 or over with acute or convalescent COVID-19. Each CDR3 is given with its conserved first and last residue. D genes are given only for firm matches. Not every row has a clone size; where given, it reads once, few, many or a size class.

D gene: TRBD1; clone size: NA; J gene: TRBJ2-1; V gene: TRBV5-5; CDR3 protein: CASSLGVTGSYNEQFF; CDR3 DNA: TGTGCCAGCAGCTTGGGTGTGACAGGGTCATACAATGAGCAGTTCTTC
D gene: NA; clone size: NA; J gene: TRBJ2-1; V gene: TRBV7-2; CDR3 protein: CASSLGFGVQFF; CDR3 DNA: TGTGCCAGCAGCTTAGGGTTCGGGGTGCAGTTCTTC
D gene: NA; clone size: NA; J gene: TRBJ1-3; V gene: TRBV6-6; CDR3 protein: CASSPWAGAISGNTIYF; CDR3 DNA: TGTGCCAGCAGTCCCTGGGCAGGGGCCATCTCTGGAAACACCATATATTTT
D gene: TRBD2; clone size: NA; J gene: TRBJ2-5; V gene: TRBV7-6; CDR3 protein: CASSLGFSGRGSQETQYF; CDR3 DNA: TGTGCCAGCAGCTTAGGTTTTAGCGGGAGGGGATCCCAAGAGACCCAGTACTTC
D gene: NA; clone size: NA; J gene: TRBJ1-1; V gene: TRBV20-1; CDR3 protein: CSASLPSGKNTEAFF; CDR3 DNA: TGCAGTGCTAGTTTACCTTCGGGAAAGAACACTGAAGCTTTCTTT
D gene: NA; clone size: NA; J gene: TRBJ2-7; V gene: TRBV11-3; CDR3 protein: CASSLDRRTAAYEQYF; CDR3 DNA: TGTGCCAGCAGCTTAGATCGCAGGACTGCTGCCTACGAGCAGTACTTC
D gene: TRBD1; clone size: NA; J gene: TRBJ1-2; V gene: TRBV30; CDR3 protein: CAWGTDNYGYTF; CDR3 DNA: TGTGCCTGGGGGACAGACAACTATGGCTACACCTTC
D gene: NA; clone size: NA; J gene: TRBJ2-1; V gene: TRBV4-2; CDR3 protein: CASSQDGGLSYNEQFF; CDR3 DNA: TGTGCCAGCAGCCAAGATGGCGGGCTCTCCTACAATGAGCAGTTCTTC
D gene: NA; clone size: NA; J gene: TRBJ2-1; V gene: TRBV12-5; CDR3 protein: CASGQRPLLSEGGIEQFF; CDR3 DNA: TGTGCTAGTGGTCAACGTCCCCTCCTTAGTGAGGGAGGTATTGAGCAGTTCTTC
D gene: TRBD1; clone size: NA; J gene: TRBJ1-2; V gene: TRBV30; CDR3 protein: CAWRISAGTDLIPYGYTF; CDR3 DNA: TGTGCCTGGAGGATCAGCGCCGGGACAGACCTGATACCCTATGGCTACACCTTC
D gene: NA; clone size: NA; J gene: TRBJ1-6; V gene: TRBV7-2; CDR3 protein: CASSPRGGRNNSPLHF; CDR3 DNA: TGTGCCAGCAGCCCCCGGGGGGGGCGGAATAATTCACCCCTCCACTTT
D gene: NA; clone size: NA; J gene: TRBJ2-7; V gene: TRBV6-5; CDR3 protein: CASSYPAYEQYF; CDR3 DNA: TGTGCCAGCAGTTACCCCGCGTACGAGCAGTACTTC
D gene: TRBD1; clone size: NA; J gene: TRBJ1-1; V gene: TRBV7-2; CDR3 protein: CASSPDRVLAFF; CDR3 DNA: TGTGCCAGCAGCCCCGACAGGGTGCTCGCTTTCTTT
D gene: NA; clone size: NA; J gene: TRBJ2-3; V gene: TRBV19; CDR3 protein: CASSISLRSDTQYF; CDR3 DNA: TGTGCCAGTAGTATTTCTCTGAGGTCGGATACGCAGTATTTT
D gene: NA; clone size: NA; J gene: TRBJ2-7; V gene: TRBV4-3; CDR3 protein: CASSQVRGFEQYF; CDR3 DNA: TGCGCCAGCAGCCAAGTAAGAGGGTTCGAGCAGTACTTC
D gene: TRBD1; clone size: NA; J gene: TRBJ1-4; V gene: TRBV25-1; CDR3 protein: CASRNTGAEEKLFF; CDR3 DNA: TGTGCCAGCAGAAATACAGGGGCGGAAGAAAAACTGTTTTTT
D gene: NA; clone size: NA; J gene: TRBJ1-2; V gene: TRBV27; CDR3 protein: CASSLAGKFYGYTF; CDR3 DNA: TGTGCCAGCAGTTTAGCCGGGAAATTTTATGGCTACACCTTC
D gene: TRBD1; clone size: NA; J gene: TRBJ2-5; V gene: TRBV7-9; CDR3 protein: CASSPIATGVGETQYF; CDR3 DNA: TGTGCCAGCAGCCCAATCGCTACAGGGGTTGGAGAGACCCAGTACTTC
D gene: NA; clone size: NA; J gene: TRBJ1-5; V gene: TRBV11-2; CDR3 protein: CASSLGLEIGWNQPQHF; CDR3 DNA: TGTGCCAGCAGCTTAGGACTAGAAATAGGGTGGAATCAGCCCCAGCATTTT
D gene: TRBD1; clone size: once; J gene: TRBJ1-5; V gene: TRBV5-4; CDR3 protein: CASSLGQGEQPQHF; CDR3 DNA: TGTGCCAGCAGCTTGGGACAGGGGGAACAGCCCCAGCATTTT
D gene: NA; clone size: once; J gene: TRBJ2-1; V gene: TRBV7-2; CDR3 protein: CASSLVGGRDEQFF; CDR3 DNA: TGTGCCAGCAGCTTGGTGGGGGGGCGGGATGAGCAGTTCTTC
D gene: TRBD2; clone size: NA; J gene: TRBJ2-2; V gene: TRBV6-4; CDR3 protein: CASSQTSLGTGELFF; CDR3 DNA: TGTGCCAGCAGTCAGACTAGCCTGGGCACCGGGGAGCTGTTTTTT
D gene: TRBD2; clone size: NA; J gene: TRBJ2-7; V gene: TRBV3-1/TRBV3-2; CDR3 protein: CASSQARGEQYF; CDR3 DNA: TGTGCCAGCAGCCAAGCGCGGGGGGAGCAGTACTTC
D gene: NA; clone size: NA; J gene: TRBJ1-2; V gene: TRBV28; CDR3 protein: CASSPNYGYTF; CDR3 DNA: TGTGCCAGCAGCCCGAACTATGGCTACACCTTC
D gene: NA; clone size: NA; J gene: TRBJ1-5; V gene: TRBV7-9; CDR3 protein: CASSLGGGRGNQPQHF; CDR3 DNA: TGTGCCAGCAGCTTAGGGGGGGGCAGGGGCAATCAGCCCCAGCATTTT
D gene: NA; clone size: NA; J gene: TRBJ1-2; V gene: TRBV9; CDR3 protein: CASSERQEPGGYTF; CDR3 DNA: TGTGCCAGCAGCGAACGACAGGAACCTGGGGGCTACACCTTC
D gene: NA; clone size: NA; J gene: TRBJ2-2; V gene: TRBV4-1; CDR3 protein: CASSQELAAANTGELFF; CDR3 DNA: TGCGCCAGCAGCCAAGAACTGGCAGCGGCTAACACCGGGGAGCTGTTTTTT
D gene: TRBD1; clone size: NA; J gene: TRBJ2-7; V gene: TRBV7-2; CDR3 protein: CASRHGQGVPNEQYF; CDR3 DNA: TGTGCCAGCAGACATGGACAGGGGGTGCCTAACGAGCAGTACTTC
D gene: NA; clone size: NA; J gene: TRBJ2-5; V gene: TRBV7-2; CDR3 protein: CASSYDGGETQYF; CDR3 DNA: TGTGCCAGCAGCTACGACGGGGGAGAGACCCAGTACTTC
D gene: NA; clone size: NA; J gene: TRBJ2-1; V gene: TRBV2; CDR3 protein: CASRYENNEQFF; CDR3 DNA: TGTGCCAGCAGGTATGAGAACAATGAGCAGTTCTTC
D gene: TRBD2; clone size: NA; J gene: TRBJ2-2; V gene: TRBV28; CDR3 protein: CASSLGLAGGAGELFF; CDR3 DNA: TGTGCCAGCAGTTTAGGGCTAGCGGGAGGGGCCGGGGAGCTGTTTTTT
D gene: TRBD1; clone size: NA; J gene: TRBJ2-7; V gene: TRBV11-1; CDR3 protein: CASSLLTGAPYEQYF; CDR3 DNA: TGTGCCAGCAGCTTACTTACAGGGGCCCCCTACGAGCAGTACTTC
D gene: NA; clone size: NA; J gene: TRBJ2-7; V gene: TRBV19; CDR3 protein: CATKDSFKYEQYF; CDR3 DNA: TGTGCCACCAAGGACAGTTTCAAGTACGAGCAGTACTTC
D gene: TRBD2; clone size: NA; J gene: TRBJ2-3; V gene: TRBV10-1; CDR3 protein: CASSEFTLAGGRDTQYF; CDR3 DNA: TGCGCCAGCAGTGAGTTTACCTTAGCGGGAGGGAGAGATACGCAGTATTTT
D gene: NA; clone size: NA; J gene: TRBJ2-2; V gene: TRBV5-1; CDR3 protein: CASSLVVQGTGELFF; CDR3 DNA: TGCGCCAGCAGCTTGGTGGTACAGGGCACCGGGGAGCTGTTTTTT
D gene: TRBD1; clone size: NA; J gene: TRBJ1-1; V gene: TRBV28; CDR3 protein: CASSFPTGTGGPEAFF; CDR3 DNA: TGTGCCAGCAGTTTTCCAACCGGGACAGGGGGCCCTGAAGCTTTCTTT
D gene: NA; clone size: NA; J gene: TRBJ1-5; V gene: TRBV20-1; CDR3 protein: CSASDRYQGQPQHF; CDR3 DNA: TGCAGTGCTAGTGATAGGTACCAGGGGCAGCCCCAGCATTTT
D gene: TRBD1; clone size: NA; J gene: TRBJ2-7; V gene: TRBV28; CDR3 protein: CASSFNFRDSYYEQYF; CDR3 DNA: TGTGCCAGCAGTTTTAACTTTCGGGACAGTTACTACGAGCAGTACTTC
D gene: TRBD1; clone size: few; J gene: TRBJ1-2; V gene: TRBV7-2; CDR3 protein: CASSTRTGAHSNYGYTF; CDR3 DNA: TGTGCCAGCAGCACTCGGACAGGGGCACACTCTAACTATGGCTACACCTTC
D gene: TRBD2; clone size: NA; J gene: TRBJ2-1; V gene: TRBV9; CDR3 protein: CASSVRLAGLNEQFF; CDR3 DNA: TGTGCCAGCAGCGTGAGACTAGCGGGGTTGAATGAGCAGTTCTTC